The entry below gives a single T cell receptor beta chain sequence along with its context. Its antigen is unknown. CDR1 MGHDK and CDR2 SYGVNS come from the germline V gene. V shed 4 bases and J 6 bases; nucleotides not matched to a gene: 13. The CDR3 length is 17 residues. The sample belongs to a study of PD-L1 blockade in urothelial cancer. Study findings and constraints: Those with durable benefit had larger increases in tumor-associated blood clones at 3 weeks.

Clones were read by immunoSEQ multiplex PCR, and TCRdb kept only the in-frame ones, dropping some. The sample yields roughly 60,000 clones, about 80% seen once. The starting material was PBMCs, obtained around atezolizumab (anti-PD-L1) treatment. The chain is built from TRBV25-1 and TRBJ2-1, with TRBD2 identical over 9 bases. The sequence derives from a man between 65 and 85 years old with urothelial cancer. CDR3 protein: CASSVVGAGLASNEQFF. The CDR3, as DNA: TGTGCCAGCAGTGTGGTTGGTGCGGGACTAGCCTCCAATGAGCAGTTCTTC. The whole variable domain, filled in from reference TRBV25-1 and TRBJ2-1, reads EADIYQTPRYLVIGTGKKITLECSQTMGHDKMYWYQQDPGMELHLIHYSYGVNSTEKGDLSSESTVSRIRTEHFPLTLESARPSHTSQYLCASSVVGAGLASNEQFFGPGTRLTVL.